Sequencing of this T cell receptor (beta chain) was carried out in a study of shared clonotypes between healthy human individuals. Study findings and constraints: Naive subsets, compared against memory subsets, generally had larger estimated richness values.

This clone was counted a single time. Its antigen remains unidentified. CDR3 length equals 14 residues. J lost 1 base, V lost 4 bases, and 3 bases had no gene match. Germline V gene data show CDR1 as MNHEY and CDR2 as SMNVEV (reference sequence). Method: immunoSEQ multiplex PCR; TCRdb's copy keeps in-frame clones and lacks some. The table lists about 2.3 million clones, about 92% of them singletons, with under 0.45% in the top ten. Sequenced: naive CD4+ T cells from PBMCs. Subset described: CD45RA+ positively selected. The chain is built from TRBV27 and TRBJ2-5; 7 nucleotides align to TRBD2. The sequence was collected from a man aged 18 to 29 in good health. Some clones in this sample may be carry-over from other donors' samples. The CDR3 region is CASSSGRSQETQYF. The CDR3 nucleotides are TGTGCCAGCAGTTCCGGGAGGTCCCAAGAGACCCAGTACTTC.